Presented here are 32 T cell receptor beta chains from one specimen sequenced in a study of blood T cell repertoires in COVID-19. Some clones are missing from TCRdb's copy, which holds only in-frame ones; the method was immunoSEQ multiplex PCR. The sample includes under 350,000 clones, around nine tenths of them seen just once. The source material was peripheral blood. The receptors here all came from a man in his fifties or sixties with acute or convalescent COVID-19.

CDR3 protein: CASSGRPGYEKLFF. For the CDR3, the DNA is TGCGCCAGCAGTGGTCGGCCAGGGTATGAAAAACTGTTTTTT. The chain combines TRBV10-2 with TRBJ1-4; tentative D call: TRBD1 (5 bases). CDR1 and CDR2 from the germline V gene are WSHSY and SAAADI. The V gene lost 4 bases and the J gene lost 6 bases, with 12 bases spanning the gap. The length of the CDR3 is 14 residues.

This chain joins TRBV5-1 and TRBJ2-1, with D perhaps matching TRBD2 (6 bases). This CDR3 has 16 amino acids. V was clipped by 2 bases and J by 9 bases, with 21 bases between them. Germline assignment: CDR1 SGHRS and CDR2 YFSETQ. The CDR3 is CASSFTRDSSGVEQFF. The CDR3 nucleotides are TGCGCCAGCAGCTTCACCCGGGACTCCTCGGGCGTTGAGCAGTTCTTC.

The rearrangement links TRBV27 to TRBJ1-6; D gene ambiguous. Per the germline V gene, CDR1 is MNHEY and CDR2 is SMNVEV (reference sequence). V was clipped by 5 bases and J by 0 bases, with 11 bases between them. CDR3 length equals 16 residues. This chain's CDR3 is CASSAGASSYNSPLHF. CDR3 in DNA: TGTGCCAGCAGTGCCGGAGCGAGCTCCTATAATTCACCCCTCCACTTT.

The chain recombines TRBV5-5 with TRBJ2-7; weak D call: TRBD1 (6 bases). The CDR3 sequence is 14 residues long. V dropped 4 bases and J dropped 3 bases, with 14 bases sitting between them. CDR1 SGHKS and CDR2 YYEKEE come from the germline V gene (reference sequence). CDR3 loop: CASSPAQGIYEQYF. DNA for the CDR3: TGTGCCAGCAGCCCGGCCCAGGGGATCTACGAGCAGTACTTC.

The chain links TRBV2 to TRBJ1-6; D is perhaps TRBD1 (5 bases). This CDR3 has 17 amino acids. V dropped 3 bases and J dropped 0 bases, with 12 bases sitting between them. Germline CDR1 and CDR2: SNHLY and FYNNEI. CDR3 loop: CASSEDTPSSYNSPLHF. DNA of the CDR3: TGTGCCAGCAGTGAGGACACACCGAGCTCCTATAATTCACCCCTCCACTTT.

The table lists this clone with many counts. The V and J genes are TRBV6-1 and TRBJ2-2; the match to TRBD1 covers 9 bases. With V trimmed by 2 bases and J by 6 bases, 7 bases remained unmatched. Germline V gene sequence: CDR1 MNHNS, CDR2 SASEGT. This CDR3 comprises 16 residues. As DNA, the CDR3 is TGTGCCAGCAGTGAATCCCCGGGACAGGGCCCCGGGGAGCTGTTTTTT. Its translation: CASSESPGQGPGELFF.

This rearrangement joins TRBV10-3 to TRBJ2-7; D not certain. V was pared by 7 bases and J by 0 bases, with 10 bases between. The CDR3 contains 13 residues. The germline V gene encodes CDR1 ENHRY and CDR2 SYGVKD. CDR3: CAITSSRSYEQYF. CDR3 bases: TGTGCCATCACCTCCTCGCGCTCCTACGAGCAGTACTTC.

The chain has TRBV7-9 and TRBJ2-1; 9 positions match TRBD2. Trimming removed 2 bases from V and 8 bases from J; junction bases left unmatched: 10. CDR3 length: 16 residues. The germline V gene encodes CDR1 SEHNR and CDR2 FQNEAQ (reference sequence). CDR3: CASSLRPGLAIDEQFF. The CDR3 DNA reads TGTGCCAGCAGCTTAAGACCGGGACTAGCTATCGATGAGCAGTTCTTC.

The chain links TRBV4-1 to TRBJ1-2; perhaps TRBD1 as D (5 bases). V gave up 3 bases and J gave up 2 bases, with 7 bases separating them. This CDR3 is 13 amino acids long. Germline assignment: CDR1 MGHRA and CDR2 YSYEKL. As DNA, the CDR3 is TGCGCCAGCAGCCAGTCAGGGAACTATGGCTACACCTTC. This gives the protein CASSQSGNYGYTF.

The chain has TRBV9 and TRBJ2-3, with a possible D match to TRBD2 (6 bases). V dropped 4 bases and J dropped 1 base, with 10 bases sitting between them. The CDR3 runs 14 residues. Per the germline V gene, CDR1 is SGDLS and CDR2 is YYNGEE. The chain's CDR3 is CASSRERGTDTQYF. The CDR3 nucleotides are TGTGCCAGCAGCCGAGAGCGGGGCACAGATACGCAGTATTTT.

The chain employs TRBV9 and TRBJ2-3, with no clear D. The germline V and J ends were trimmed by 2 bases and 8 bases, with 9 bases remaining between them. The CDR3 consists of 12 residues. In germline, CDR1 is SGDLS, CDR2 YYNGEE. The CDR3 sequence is CASSVIRGTQYF. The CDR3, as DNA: TGTGCCAGCAGCGTCATCAGAGGTACGCAGTATTTT.

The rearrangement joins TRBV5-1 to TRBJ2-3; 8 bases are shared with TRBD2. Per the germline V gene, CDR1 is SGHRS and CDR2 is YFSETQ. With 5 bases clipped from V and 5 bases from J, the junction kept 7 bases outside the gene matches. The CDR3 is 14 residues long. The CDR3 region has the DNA TGCGCCAGCAGTTCCATGGCGGGGGGAGATACGCAGTATTTT. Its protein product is CASSSMAGGDTQYF. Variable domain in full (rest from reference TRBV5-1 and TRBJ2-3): KAGVTQTPRYLIKTRGQQVTLSCSPISGHRSVSWYQQTPGQGLQFLFEYFSETQRNKGNFPGRFSGRQFSNSRSEMNVSTLELGDSALYLCASSSMAGGDTQYFGPGTRLTVL.

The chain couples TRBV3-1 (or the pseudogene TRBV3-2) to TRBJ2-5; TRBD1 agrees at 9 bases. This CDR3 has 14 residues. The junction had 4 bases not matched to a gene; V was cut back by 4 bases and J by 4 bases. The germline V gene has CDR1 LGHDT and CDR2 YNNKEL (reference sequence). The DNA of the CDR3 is TGTGCCAGCAGCCCGGGGACAGGGAGAGAGACCCAGTACTTC. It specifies CASSPGTGRETQYF.

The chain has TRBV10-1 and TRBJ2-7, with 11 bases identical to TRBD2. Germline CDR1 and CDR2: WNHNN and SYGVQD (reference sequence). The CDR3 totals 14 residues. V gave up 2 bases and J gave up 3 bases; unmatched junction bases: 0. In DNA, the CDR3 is TGCGCCAGCAGTGAGGGGACTAGCGGCTACGAGCAGTACTTC. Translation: CASSEGTSGYEQYF.

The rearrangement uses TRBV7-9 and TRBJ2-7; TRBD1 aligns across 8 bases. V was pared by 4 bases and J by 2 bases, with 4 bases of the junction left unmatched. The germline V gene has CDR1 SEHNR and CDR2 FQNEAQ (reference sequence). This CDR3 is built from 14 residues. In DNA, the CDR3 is TGTGCCAGCAGCTCCAACAGGGGGGCCTACGAGCAGTACTTC. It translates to CASSSNRGAYEQYF.

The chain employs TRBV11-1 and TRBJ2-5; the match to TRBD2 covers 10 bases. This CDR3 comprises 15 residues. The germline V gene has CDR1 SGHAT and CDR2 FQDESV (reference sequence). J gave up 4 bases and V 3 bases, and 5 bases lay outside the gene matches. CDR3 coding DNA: TGTGCCAGCAGCTTCACTAGCGGGGCGAGAGAGACCCAGTACTTC. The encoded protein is CASSFTSGARETQYF.

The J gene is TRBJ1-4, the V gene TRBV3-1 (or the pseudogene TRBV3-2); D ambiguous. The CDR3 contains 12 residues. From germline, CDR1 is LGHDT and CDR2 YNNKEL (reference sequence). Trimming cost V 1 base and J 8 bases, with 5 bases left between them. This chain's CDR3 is CASSQGREKLFF. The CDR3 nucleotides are TGTGCCAGCAGCCAAGGGAGAGAAAAACTGTTTTTT.

CDR3 sequence: CASSEWTGLPGEQYF. DNA for the CDR3: TGTGCCAGTAGTGAATGGACAGGCCTACCGGGCGAGCAGTACTTC. This chain joins TRBV19 and TRBJ2-7, with 7 bases aligning to TRBD1. The CDR3 covers 15 residues. The germline V gene encodes CDR1 LNHDA and CDR2 SQIVND (reference sequence). Trimming took 5 bases from V and 6 from J; bases not matched to a gene: 13.

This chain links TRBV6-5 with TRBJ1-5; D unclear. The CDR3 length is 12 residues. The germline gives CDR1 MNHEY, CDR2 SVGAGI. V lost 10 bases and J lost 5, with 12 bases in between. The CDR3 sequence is CAIAPNYQPQHF. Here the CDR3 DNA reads TGTGCCATTGCCCCTAATTATCAGCCCCAGCATTTT.

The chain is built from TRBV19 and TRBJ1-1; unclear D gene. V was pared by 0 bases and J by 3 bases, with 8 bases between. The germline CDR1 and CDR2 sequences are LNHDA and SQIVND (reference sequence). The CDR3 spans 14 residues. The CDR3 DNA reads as TGTGCCAGTAGTATAGATCCCGGGGACACTGAAGCTTTCTTT. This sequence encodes CASSIDPGDTEAFF.

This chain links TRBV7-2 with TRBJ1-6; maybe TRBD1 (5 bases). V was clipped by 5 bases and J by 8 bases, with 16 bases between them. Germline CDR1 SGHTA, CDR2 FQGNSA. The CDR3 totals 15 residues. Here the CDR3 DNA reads TGTGCCAGCAGCCCCAATGGCCCAGGGTATTCACCCCTCCACTTT. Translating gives CASSPNGPGYSPLHF. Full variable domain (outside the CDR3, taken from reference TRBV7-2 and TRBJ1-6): GAGVSQSPSNKVTEKGKDVELRCDPISGHTALYWYRQSLGQGLEFLIYFQGNSAPDKSGLPSDRFSAERTGGSVSTLTIQRTQQEDSAVYLCASSPNGPGYSPLHFGNGTRLTVT.

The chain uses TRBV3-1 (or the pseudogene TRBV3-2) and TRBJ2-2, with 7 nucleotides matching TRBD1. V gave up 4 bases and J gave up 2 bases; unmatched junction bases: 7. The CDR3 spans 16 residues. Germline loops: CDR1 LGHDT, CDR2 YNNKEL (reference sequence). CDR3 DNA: TGTGCCAGCAGCCCCTACCGGGACAGAAACACCGGGGAGCTGTTTTTT. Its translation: CASSPYRDRNTGELFF.

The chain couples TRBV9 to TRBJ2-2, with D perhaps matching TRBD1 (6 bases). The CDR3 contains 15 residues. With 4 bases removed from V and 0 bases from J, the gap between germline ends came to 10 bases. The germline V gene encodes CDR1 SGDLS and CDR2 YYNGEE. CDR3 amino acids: CASSLRTANTGELFF. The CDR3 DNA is TGTGCCAGCAGCCTCCGGACAGCGAACACCGGGGAGCTGTTTTTT.

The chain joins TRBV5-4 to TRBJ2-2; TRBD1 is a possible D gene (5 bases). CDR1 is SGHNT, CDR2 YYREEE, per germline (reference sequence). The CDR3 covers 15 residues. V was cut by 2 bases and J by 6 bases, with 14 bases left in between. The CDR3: CASSLGRVGAGELFF. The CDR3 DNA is TGTGCCAGCAGCTTAGGCAGGGTAGGCGCCGGGGAGCTGTTTTTT.

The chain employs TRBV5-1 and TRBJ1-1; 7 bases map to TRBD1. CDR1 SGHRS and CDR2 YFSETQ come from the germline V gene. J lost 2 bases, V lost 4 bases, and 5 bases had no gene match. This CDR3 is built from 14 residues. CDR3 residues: CASSPQGGNTEAFF. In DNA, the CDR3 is TGCGCCAGCAGCCCCCAGGGGGGCAACACTGAAGCTTTCTTT.

CDR3 loop: CASSKTGMDEQYF. The DNA for the CDR3 is TGCGCCAGCAGTAAGACAGGGATGGACGAGCAGTACTTC. The V gene is TRBV10-1, the J gene TRBJ2-7; 7 bases agree with TRBD1. V dropped 5 bases and J dropped 5; count of bases not matched to a gene: 6. The CDR3 contains 13 residues. CDR1 is WNHNN, CDR2 SYGVQD, per germline (reference sequence).

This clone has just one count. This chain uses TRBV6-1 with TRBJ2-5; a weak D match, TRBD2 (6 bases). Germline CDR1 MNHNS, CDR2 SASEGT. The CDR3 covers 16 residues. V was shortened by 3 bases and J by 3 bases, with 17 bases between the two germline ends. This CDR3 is CASSDGWLRGEETQYF. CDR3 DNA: TGTGCCAGCAGTGATGGTTGGCTGCGGGGAGAAGAGACCCAGTACTTC.

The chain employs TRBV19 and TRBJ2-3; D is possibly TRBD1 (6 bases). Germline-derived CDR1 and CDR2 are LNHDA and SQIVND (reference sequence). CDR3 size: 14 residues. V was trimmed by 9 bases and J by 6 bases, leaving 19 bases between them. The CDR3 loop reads CASAVQGSEDTQYF. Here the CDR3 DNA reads TGTGCCAGCGCCGTACAGGGTAGCGAGGATACGCAGTATTTT.

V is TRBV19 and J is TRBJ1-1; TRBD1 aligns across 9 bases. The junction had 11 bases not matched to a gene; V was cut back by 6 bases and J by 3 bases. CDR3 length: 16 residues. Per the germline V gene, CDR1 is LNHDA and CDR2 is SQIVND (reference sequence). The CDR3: CASRGRGTGFDTEAFF. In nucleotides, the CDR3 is TGTGCCAGTAGGGGGCGAGGGACAGGGTTTGACACTGAAGCTTTCTTT.

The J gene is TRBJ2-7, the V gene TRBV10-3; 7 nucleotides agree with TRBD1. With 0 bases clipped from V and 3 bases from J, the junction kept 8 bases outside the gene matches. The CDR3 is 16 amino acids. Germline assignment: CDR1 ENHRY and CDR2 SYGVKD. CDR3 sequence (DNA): TGTGCCATCAGTGAGTCGATGACAGGGAACTTCTACGAGCAGTACTTC. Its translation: CAISESMTGNFYEQYF.

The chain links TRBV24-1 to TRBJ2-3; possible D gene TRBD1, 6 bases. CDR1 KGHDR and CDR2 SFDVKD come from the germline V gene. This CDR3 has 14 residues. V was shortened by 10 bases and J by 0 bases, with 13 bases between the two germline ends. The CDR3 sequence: CATQGSLSTDTQYF. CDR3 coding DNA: TGTGCCACGCAGGGGTCCTTGAGCACAGATACGCAGTATTTT.

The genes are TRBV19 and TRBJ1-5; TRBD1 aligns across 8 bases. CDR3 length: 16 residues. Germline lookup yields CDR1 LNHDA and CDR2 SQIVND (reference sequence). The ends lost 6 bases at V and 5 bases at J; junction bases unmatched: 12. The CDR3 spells CASSIIRGTGYQPQHF. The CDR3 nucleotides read TGTGCCAGTAGCATTATTCGGGGGACAGGCTATCAGCCCCAGCATTTT.